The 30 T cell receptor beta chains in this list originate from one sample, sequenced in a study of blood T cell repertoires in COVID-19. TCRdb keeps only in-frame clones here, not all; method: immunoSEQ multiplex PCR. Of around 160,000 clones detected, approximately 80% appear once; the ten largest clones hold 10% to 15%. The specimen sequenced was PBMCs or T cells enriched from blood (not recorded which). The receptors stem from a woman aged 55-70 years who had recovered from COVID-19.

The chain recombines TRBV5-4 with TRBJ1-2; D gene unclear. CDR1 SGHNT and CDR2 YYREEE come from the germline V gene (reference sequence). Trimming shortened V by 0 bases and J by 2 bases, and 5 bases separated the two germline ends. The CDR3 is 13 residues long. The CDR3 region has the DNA TGTGCCAGCAGCTTGGGGCAGAACTATGGCTACACCTTC. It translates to CASSLGQNYGYTF.

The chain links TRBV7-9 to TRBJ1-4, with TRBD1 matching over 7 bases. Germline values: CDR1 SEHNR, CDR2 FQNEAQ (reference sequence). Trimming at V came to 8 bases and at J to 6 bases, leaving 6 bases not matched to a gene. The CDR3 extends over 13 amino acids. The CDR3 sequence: CASSDRTYEKLFF. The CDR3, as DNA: TGTGCCAGCTCGGACAGGACCTATGAAAAACTGTTTTTT.

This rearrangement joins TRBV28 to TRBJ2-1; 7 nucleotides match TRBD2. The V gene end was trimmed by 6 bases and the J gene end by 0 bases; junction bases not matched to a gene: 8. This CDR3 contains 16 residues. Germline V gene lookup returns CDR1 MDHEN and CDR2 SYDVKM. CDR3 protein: CASRTSEPSSYNEQFF. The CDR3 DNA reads TGTGCCAGCAGAACTAGCGAGCCCAGCTCCTACAATGAGCAGTTCTTC.

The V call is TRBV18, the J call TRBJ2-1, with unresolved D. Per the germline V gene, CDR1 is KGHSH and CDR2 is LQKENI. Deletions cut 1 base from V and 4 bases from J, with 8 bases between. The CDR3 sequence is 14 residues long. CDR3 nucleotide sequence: TGTGCCAGCTCACCACTTTCCGGGTACAATGAGCAGTTCTTC. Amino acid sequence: CASSPLSGYNEQFF.

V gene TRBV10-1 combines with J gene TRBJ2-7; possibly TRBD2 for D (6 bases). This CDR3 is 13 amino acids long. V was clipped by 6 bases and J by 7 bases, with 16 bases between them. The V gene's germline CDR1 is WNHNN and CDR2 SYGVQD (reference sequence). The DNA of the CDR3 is TGCGCCAGCAGCCCTAGGCGGGACGGAGAGCAGTACTTC. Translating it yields CASSPRRDGEQYF.

The CDR3 spells CASSPADRGPYGYTF. The CDR3 DNA reads TGCGCCAGCAGCCCAGCGGACAGGGGCCCTTATGGCTACACCTTC. The chain has TRBV5-1 and TRBJ1-2, with 9 bases lining up with TRBD1. The CDR3 covers 15 residues. Germline V gives CDR1 SGHRS, CDR2 YFSETQ. The V gene end was trimmed by 4 bases and the J gene end by 5 bases; junction bases not matched to a gene: 9.

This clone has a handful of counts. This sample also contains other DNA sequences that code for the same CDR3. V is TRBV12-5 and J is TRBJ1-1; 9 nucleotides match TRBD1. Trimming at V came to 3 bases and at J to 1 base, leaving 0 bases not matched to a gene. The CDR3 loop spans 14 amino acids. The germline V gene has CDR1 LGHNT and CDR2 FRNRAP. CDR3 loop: CASGLQGANTEAFF. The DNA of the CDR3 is TGTGCTAGTGGTTTACAGGGGGCGAACACTGAAGCTTTCTTT.

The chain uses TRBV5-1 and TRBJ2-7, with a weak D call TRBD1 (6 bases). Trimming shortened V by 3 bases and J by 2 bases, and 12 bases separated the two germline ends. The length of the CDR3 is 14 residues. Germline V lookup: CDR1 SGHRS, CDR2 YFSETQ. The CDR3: CASSSGTLTYEQYF. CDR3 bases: TGCGCCAGCAGCTCCGGGACACTAACCTACGAGCAGTACTTC.

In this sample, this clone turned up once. This CDR3 reads CASMGQGATSTEAFF. Here the CDR3 DNA reads TGTGCCAGCATGGGACAGGGGGCAACAAGCACTGAAGCTTTCTTT. This chain links TRBV6-5 with TRBJ1-1, with TRBD1 identical over 12 bases. This CDR3 is 15 amino acids long. The junction had 7 bases not matched to a gene; V was cut back by 7 bases and J by 4 bases. CDR1 and CDR2 from the germline V gene are MNHEY and SVGAGI.

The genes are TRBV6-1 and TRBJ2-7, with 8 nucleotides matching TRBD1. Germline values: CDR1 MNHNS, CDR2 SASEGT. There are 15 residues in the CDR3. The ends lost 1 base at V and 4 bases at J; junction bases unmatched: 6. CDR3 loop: CASSEGTGRWYEQYF. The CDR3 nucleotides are TGTGCCAGCAGTGAAGGGACAGGGAGATGGTACGAGCAGTACTTC.

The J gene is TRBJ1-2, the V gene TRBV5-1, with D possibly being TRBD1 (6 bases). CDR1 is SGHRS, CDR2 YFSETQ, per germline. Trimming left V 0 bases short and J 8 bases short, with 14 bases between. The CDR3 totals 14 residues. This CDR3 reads CASSLGSQGGGYTF. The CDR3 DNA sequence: TGCGCCAGCAGCTTGGGATCACAGGGTGGCGGCTACACCTTC.

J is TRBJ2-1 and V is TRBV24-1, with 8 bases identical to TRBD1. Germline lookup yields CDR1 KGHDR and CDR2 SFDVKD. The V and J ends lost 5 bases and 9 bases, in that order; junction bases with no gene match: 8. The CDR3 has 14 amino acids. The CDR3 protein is CATSVAGGYGEQFF. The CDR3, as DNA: TGTGCCACCAGTGTGGCAGGGGGCTATGGTGAGCAGTTCTTC.

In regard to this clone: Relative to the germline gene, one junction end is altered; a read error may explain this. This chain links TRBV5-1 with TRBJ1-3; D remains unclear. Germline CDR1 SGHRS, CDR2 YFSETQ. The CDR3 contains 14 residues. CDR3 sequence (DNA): TGCGCCAGCAGTTCCGGGGAGCCGCTCTCAACAACGGCTTTT. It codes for CASSSGEPLSTTAF.

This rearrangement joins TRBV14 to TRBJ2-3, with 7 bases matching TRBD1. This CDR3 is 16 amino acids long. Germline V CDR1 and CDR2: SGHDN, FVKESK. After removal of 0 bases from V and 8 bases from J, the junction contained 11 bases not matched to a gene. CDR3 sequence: CASSQEAQGKVSTQYF. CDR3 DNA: TGTGCCAGCAGCCAAGAGGCACAGGGGAAAGTAAGTACGCAGTATTTT.

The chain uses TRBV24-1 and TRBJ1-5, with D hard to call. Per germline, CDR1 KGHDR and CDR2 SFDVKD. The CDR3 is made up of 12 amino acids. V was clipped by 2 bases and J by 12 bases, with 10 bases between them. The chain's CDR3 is CATSDSSGIQHF. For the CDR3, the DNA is TGTGCCACCAGTGATTCGTCCGGGATCCAGCATTTT.

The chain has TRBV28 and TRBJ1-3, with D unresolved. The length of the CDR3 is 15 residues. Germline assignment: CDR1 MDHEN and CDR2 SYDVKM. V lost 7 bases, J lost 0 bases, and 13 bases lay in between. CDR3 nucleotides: TGTGCCAGCAAAGAACATAGCGACTCTGGAAACACCATATATTTT. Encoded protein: CASKEHSDSGNTIYF.

The CDR3 DNA sequence: TGTGCCAGTAGTCCGTCCCTGGGGCGGGGGCCATCCTACGAGCAGTACTTC. Residues: CASSPSLGRGPSYEQYF. The chain combines TRBV19 with TRBJ2-7; D might be TRBD2 (7 bases). The CDR3 spans 17 residues. Deletions cut 5 bases from V and 1 base from J, with 21 bases between. Germline values: CDR1 LNHDA, CDR2 SQIVND (reference sequence).

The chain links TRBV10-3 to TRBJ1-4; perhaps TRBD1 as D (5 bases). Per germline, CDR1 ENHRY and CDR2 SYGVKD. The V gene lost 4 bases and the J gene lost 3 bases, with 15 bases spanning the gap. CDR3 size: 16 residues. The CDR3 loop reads CAISALLGQPNEKLFF. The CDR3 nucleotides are TGTGCCATCAGTGCGCTCCTGGGGCAGCCTAATGAAAAACTGTTTTTT.

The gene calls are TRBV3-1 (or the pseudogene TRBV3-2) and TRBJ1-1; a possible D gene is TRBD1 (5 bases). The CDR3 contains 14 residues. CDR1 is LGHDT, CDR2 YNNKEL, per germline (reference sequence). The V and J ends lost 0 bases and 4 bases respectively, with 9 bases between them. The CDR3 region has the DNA TGTGCCAGCAGCCAAGATGGGGGGAGCACTGAAGCTTTCTTT. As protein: CASSQDGGSTEAFF.

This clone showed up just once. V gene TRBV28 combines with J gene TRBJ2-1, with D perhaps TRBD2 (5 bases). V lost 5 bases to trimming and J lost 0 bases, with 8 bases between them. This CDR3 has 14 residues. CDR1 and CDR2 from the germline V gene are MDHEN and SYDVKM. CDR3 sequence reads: CASSGGSSYNEQFF. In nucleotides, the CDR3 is TGTGCCAGCAGTGGAGGTAGCTCCTACAATGAGCAGTTCTTC.

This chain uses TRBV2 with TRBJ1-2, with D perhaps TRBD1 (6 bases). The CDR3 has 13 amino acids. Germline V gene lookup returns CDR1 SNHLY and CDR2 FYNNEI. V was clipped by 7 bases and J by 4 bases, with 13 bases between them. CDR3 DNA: TGTGCCAGCACCCAGGGGACGGGCTATGGCTACACCTTC. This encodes CASTQGTGYGYTF.

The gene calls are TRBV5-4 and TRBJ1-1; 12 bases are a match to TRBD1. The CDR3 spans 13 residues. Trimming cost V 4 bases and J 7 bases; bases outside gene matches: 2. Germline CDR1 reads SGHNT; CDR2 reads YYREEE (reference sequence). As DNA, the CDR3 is TGTGCCAGCAGCGGGACAGGGGGCTTTGAAGCTTTCTTT. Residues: CASSGTGGFEAFF.

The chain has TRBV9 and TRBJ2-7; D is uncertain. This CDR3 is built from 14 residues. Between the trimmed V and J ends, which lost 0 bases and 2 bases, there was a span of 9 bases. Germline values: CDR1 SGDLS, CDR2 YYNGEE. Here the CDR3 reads CASSVAALPYEQYF. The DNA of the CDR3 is TGTGCCAGCAGCGTAGCAGCGCTTCCCTACGAGCAGTACTTC.

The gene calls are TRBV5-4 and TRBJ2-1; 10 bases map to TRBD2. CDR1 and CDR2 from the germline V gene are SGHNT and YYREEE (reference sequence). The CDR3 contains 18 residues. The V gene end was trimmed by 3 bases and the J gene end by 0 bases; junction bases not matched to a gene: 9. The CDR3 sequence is CASSSTSGRVSSYNEQFF. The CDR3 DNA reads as TGTGCCAGCAGCTCGACTAGCGGGCGTGTCAGCTCCTACAATGAGCAGTTCTTC.

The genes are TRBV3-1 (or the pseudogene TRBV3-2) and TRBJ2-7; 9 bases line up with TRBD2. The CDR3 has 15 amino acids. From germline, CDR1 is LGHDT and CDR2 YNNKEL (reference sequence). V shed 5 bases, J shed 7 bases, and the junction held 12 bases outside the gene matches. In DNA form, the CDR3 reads TGTGCCAGCAGCGGGCCCGGGACTAGCTGGGGGGAGCAGTACTTC. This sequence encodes CASSGPGTSWGEQYF.

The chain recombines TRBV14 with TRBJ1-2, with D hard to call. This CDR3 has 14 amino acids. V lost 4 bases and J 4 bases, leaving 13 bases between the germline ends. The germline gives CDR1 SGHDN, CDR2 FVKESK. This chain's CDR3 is CASSLLPGTYGYTF. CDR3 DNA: TGTGCCAGCAGCCTTCTCCCGGGTACCTATGGCTACACCTTC.

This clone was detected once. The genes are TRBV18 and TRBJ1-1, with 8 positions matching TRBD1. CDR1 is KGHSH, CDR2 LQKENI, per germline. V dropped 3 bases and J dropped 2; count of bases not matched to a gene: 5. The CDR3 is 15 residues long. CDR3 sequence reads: CASSPPGQANTEAFF. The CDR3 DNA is TGTGCCAGCTCACCCCCGGGACAGGCCAACACTGAAGCTTTCTTT.

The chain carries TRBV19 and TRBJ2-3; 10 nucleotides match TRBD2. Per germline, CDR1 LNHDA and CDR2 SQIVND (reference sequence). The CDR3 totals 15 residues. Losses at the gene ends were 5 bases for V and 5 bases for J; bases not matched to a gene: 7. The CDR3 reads CASSPTSGVEDTQYF. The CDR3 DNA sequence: TGTGCCAGTAGTCCCACTAGCGGGGTGGAAGATACGCAGTATTTT. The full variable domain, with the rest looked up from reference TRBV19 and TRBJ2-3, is DGGITQSPKYLFRKEGQNVTLSCEQNLNHDAMYWYRQDPGQGLRLIYYSQIVNDFQKGDIAEGYSVSREKKESFPLTVTSAQKNPTAFYLCASSPTSGVEDTQYFGPGTRLTVL.

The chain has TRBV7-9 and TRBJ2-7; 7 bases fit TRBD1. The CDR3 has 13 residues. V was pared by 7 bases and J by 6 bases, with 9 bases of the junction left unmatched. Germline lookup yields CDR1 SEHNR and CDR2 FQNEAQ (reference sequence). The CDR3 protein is CASNPTGSGEQYF. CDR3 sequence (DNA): TGTGCCAGCAACCCGACAGGGTCGGGCGAGCAGTACTTC.

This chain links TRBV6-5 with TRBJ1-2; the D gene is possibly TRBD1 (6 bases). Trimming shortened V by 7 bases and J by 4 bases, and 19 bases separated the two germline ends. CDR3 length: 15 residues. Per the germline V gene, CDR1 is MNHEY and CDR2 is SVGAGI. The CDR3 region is CASTKSGTPAYGYTF. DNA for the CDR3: TGTGCCAGCACAAAGTCCGGGACACCCGCCTATGGCTACACCTTC.